The clone carrying this T cell receptor (beta chain) was picked up many times. Its antigen is not identified. Semi-nested PCR with Nested Universal Primer A followed constant-region reverse priming of full-length variable regions. One entry per CDR3 protein, called by TCRdb with MiXCR from the 5' RACE reads. The sample includes about 57,000 distinct CDR3 sequences, 26% of them seen just once. Tregs were sorted as CD4+CD25+CD127-/low cells. Study-level points and caveats: The TCR gene usage of tumor memory CD4+ T cells clustered together with blood and lymph node memory CD4+ cells and with lymph node naive CD4+ cells. Tumor-infiltrating Treg TCR alpha and beta sequences overlapped most with tumor naive CD4+ T cells, then blood naive.

V lost 6 bases and J lost 2, with 4 bases in between. The CDR3 spans 11 residues. The V gene's germline CDR1 is ENHRY and CDR2 SYGVKD. The clonotype originates from a female donor with breast cancer. Sequences were obtained from tumor-infiltrating Tregs sorted from the breast tumor. V usage is TRBV10-3 and J usage is TRBJ1-1, with unresolved D. CDR3 bases: TGTGCCATCAGGGAAAACACTGAAGCTTTCTTT. It yields the protein CAIRENTEAFF.